The 5 T cell receptor beta chains listed next were all sequenced from one sample in a study of T cell responses to AZD1222 COVID-19 vaccine. This table comes from immunoSEQ multiplex PCR, and its TCRdb copy is limited to in-frame clones, with some not included. The sample lists under 200,000 clones, over 90% occurring once. The sequenced sample was peripheral blood, obtained on day 0 of AZD1222 vaccination. The receptors derive from an adult in good health.

The V call is TRBV6-1, the J call TRBJ1-2; D is perhaps TRBD1 (5 bases). The CDR3 has 15 amino acids. CDR1 and CDR2 (germline): MNHNS, SASEGT. Trimming left V 1 base short and J 4 bases short, with 13 bases between. CDR3 amino acids: CASSEGGRGSYGYTF. DNA of the CDR3: TGTGCCAGCAGTGAAGGGGGAAGGGGATCCTATGGCTACACCTTC.

This sequence joins TRBV19 and TRBJ2-3; D gene ambiguous. The V end was cut by 6 bases, the J end by 0 bases, with 7 bases between. This CDR3 region has 13 residues. The germline V gene encodes CDR1 LNHDA and CDR2 SQIVND (reference sequence). CDR3 nucleotide sequence: TGTGCCAGTAGGTGGCTGAGCACAGATACGCAGTATTTT. Its protein is CASRWLSTDTQYF. The full variable domain, its missing parts supplied by reference TRBV19 and TRBJ2-3, is DGGITQSPKYLFRKEGQNVTLSCEQNLNHDAMYWYRQDPGQGLRLIYYSQIVNDFQKGDIAEGYSVSREKKESFPLTVTSAQKNPTAFYLCASRWLSTDTQYFGPGTRLTVL.

The V gene is TRBV6-6, the J gene TRBJ1-1; no reliable D call. The CDR3 has 14 residues. With 6 bases removed from V and 0 bases from J, the gap between germline ends came to 11 bases. Germline CDR1 is MNHNY and CDR2 is SVGAGI (reference sequence). The CDR3 sequence is CASSHIRMNTEAFF. CDR3 coding DNA: TGTGCCAGCAGCCACATACGGATGAACACTGAAGCTTTCTTT.

The rearrangement joins TRBV7-2 to TRBJ2-1; 9 bases are a match to TRBD2. V shed 5 bases, J shed 7 bases, and the junction held 9 bases outside the gene matches. CDR3 size: 15 residues. The germline V gene has CDR1 SGHTA and CDR2 FQGNSA. The CDR3 spells CASSIGTSWGNEQFF. CDR3 nucleotides: TGTGCCAGCAGCATTGGGACTAGCTGGGGGAATGAGCAGTTCTTC.

This clone was seen a single time. The CDR3 nucleotides read TGCGCCAGCAGCTTAGGCGGGAGGGTGTACAATGAGCAGTTCTTC. The encoded protein is CASSLGGRVYNEQFF. The chain combines TRBV5-1 with TRBJ2-1; 9 nucleotides match TRBD2. This CDR3 is built from 15 residues. The germline V gene encodes CDR1 SGHRS and CDR2 YFSETQ. V was pared by 2 bases and J by 4 bases, with 4 bases of the junction left unmatched.